This TCR beta chain comes out of a study of T-cell reconstitution after alpha-beta-depleted transplantation in children. This CDR3 has 17 amino acids. CDR1 and CDR2 from the germline V gene are SGHTA and FQGTGA. V was pared by 2 bases and J by 8 bases, with 23 bases between. Preparing the TCRbeta library involved the use of unique molecular identifiers. MiXCR was run by TCRdb on the PCR reads, yielding one entry per CDR3 protein. The table has hundreds of thousands of distinct CDR3 sequences, over 20% seen once. This clonotype was picked up one time. The specimen was PBMCs, collected before TCRalphabeta/CD19-depleted stem cell transplant. The sequence was obtained from a girl aged 2-15 years with Fanconi anemia, due to receive a stem cell transplant. The chain links TRBV7-3 to TRBJ2-3; D might be TRBD2 (6 bases). This CDR3 reads CASSLAGGFQPGLTQYF. Written as DNA, the CDR3 is TGTGCCAGCAGCTTAGCAGGCGGATTCCAACCGGGACTTACGCAGTATTTT.